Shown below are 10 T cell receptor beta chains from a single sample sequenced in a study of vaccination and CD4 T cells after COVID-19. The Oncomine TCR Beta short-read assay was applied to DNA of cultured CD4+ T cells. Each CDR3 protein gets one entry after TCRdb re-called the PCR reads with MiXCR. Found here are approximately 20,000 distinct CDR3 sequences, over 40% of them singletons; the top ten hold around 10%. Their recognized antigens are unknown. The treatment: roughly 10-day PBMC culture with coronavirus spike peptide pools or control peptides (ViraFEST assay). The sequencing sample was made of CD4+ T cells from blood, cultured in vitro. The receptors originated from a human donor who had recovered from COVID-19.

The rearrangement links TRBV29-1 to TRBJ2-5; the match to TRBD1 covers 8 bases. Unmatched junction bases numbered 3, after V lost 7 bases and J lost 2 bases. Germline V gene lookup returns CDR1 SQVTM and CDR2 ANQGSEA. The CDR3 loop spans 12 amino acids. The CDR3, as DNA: TGCAGCGCCACAGGGGGGCAAGAGACCCAGTACTTC. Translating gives CSATGGQETQYF.

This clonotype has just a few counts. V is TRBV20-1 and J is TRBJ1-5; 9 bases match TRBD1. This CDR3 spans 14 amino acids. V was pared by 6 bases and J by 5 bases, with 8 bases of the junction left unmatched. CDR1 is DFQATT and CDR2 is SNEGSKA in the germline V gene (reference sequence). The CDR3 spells CSASFRDRDQPQHF. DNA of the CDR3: TGCAGTGCCTCATTTAGGGACAGGGATCAGCCCCAGCATTTT.

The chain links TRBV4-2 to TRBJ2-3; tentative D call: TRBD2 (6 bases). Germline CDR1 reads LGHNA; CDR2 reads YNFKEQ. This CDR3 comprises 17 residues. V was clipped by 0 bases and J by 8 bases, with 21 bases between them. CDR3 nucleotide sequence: TGTGCCAGCAGCCAAGATTGGCTAGCGAGCCCCATGGGTACGCAGTATTTT. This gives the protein CASSQDWLASPMGTQYF.

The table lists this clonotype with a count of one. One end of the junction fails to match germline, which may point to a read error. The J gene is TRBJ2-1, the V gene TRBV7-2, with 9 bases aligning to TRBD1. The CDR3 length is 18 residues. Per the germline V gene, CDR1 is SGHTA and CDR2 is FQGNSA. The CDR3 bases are TGTGCCAGCAGCCGGGACAGGGTAGTGGGAGCAGCCTACAATGAGCAGTCCTTC. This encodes CASSRDRVVGAAYNEQSF.

This CDR3 is CASSLRRGAREQYF. Written as DNA, the CDR3 is TGTGCCAGCAGTTTGAGGAGGGGGGCTCGAGAGCAGTACTTC. The chain is built from TRBV28 and TRBJ2-7; D may match TRBD1 or TRBD2 (6 bases each). This CDR3 contains 14 residues. CDR1 and CDR2 (germline): MDHEN, SYDVKM. Trimming cost V 3 bases and J 7 bases, with 16 bases left between them.

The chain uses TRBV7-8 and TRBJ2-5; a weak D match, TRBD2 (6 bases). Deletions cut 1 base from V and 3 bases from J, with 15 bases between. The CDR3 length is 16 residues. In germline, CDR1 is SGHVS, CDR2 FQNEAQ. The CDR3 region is CASSLGISGPEETQYF. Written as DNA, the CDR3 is TGTGCCAGCAGCTTAGGGATTAGCGGTCCGGAAGAGACCCAGTACTTC.

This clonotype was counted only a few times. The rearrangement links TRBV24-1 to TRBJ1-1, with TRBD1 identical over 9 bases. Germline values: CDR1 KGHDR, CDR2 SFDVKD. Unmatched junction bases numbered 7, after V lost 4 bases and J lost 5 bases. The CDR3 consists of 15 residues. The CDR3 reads CATSDPGTGHTEAFF. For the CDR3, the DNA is TGTGCCACCAGTGACCCCGGGACAGGGCATACTGAAGCTTTCTTT.

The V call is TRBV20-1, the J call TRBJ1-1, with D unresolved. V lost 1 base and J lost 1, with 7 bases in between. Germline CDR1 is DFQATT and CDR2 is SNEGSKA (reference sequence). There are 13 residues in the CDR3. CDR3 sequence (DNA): TGCAGTGCTAGAGTGGGAGCGAACACTGAAGCTTTCTTT. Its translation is CSARVGANTEAFF.

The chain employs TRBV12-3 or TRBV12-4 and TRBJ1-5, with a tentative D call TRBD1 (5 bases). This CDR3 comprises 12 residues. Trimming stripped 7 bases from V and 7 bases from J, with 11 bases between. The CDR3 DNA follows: TGTGCCAGCACCTGGGGGGGGCAGCCCCAGCATTTT. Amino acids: CASTWGGQPQHF.

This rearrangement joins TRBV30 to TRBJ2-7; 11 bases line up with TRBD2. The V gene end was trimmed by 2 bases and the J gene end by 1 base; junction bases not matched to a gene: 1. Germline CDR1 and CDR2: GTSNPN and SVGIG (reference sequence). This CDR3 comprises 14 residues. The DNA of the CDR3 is TGTGCCTGGAGTCGACTAGCGGGGTCCTACGAGCAGTACTTC. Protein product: CAWSRLAGSYEQYF.